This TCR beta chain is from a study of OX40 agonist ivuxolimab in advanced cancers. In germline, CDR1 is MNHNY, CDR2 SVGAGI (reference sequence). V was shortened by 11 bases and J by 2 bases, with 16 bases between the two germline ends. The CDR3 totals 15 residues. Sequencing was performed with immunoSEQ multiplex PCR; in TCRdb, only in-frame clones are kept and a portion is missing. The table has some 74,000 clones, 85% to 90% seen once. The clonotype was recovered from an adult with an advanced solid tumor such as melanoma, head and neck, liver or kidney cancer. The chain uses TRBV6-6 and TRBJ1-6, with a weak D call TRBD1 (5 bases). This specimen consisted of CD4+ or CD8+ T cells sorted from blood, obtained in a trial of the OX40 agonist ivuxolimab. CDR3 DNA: TGTGCCGGAGCGTCACGGGGGGCCTATAATTCACCCCTCCACTTT. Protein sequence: CAGASRGAYNSPLHF.